This passage covers 8 T cell receptor beta chains from one sample sequenced in a study of T cells expressing NK-cell markers. TCRdb re-analyzed the 5' RACE reads; it lists each CDR3 protein once, without DNA. In all, the sample yields about 260,000 distinct CDR3 sequences. Specimen: blood T cells: a sorted CD56 or NKG2C T cell subset, CD4+ or CD8+ T cells, or bulk PBMC T cells (not recorded which). Receptors originate from a woman between 18 and 69 years old in good health.

The chain uses TRBV6-2 or TRBV6-3 and TRBJ1-5; TCRdb proposes TRBD1, but this gene call is untestable without DNA. Germline CDR1 is MNHEY and CDR2 is SVGEGT. The CDR3 is 15 amino acids. The CDR3 loop reads CASSPTGISNQPQHF.

The CDR3 sequence is CASNPRGRGHEQYF. V usage is TRBV28 and J usage is TRBJ2-7; there is no DNA to check the TCRdb D call of TRBD1. The CDR3 has 14 residues. Germline-derived CDR1 and CDR2 are MDHEN and SYDVKM.

The V gene is TRBV29-1, the J gene TRBJ2-3. CDR3 length: 12 residues. Germline V lookup: CDR1 SQVTM, CDR2 ANQGSEA. The CDR3 spells CSVSEGTDTQYF.

V usage is TRBV12-3 or TRBV12-4 and J usage is TRBJ2-3; TCRdb reports TRBD2, a call that lacks DNA to check it against. The CDR3 loop spans 17 amino acids. CDR3 sequence reads: CASSPWGSGRAQDTQYF.

The V and J genes are TRBV5-5 and TRBJ2-5; TCRdb calls TRBD2, which cannot be checked without DNA. The CDR3 is made up of 16 amino acids. Germline CDR1 and CDR2: SGHKS and YYEKEE (reference sequence). CDR3 loop: CASSTLVLAGGETQYF.

The chain joins TRBV7-2 to TRBJ2-3; there is no DNA to check the TCRdb D call of TRBD2. Germline loops: CDR1 SGHTA, CDR2 FQGNSA. This CDR3 spans 16 amino acids. The CDR3 region is CASSRTSGSDTDTQYF.

The chain has TRBV10-2 and TRBJ2-3; TCRdb calls TRBD2, which cannot be checked without DNA. CDR3 length: 16 residues. CDR1 and CDR2 (germline): WSHSY, SAAADI. CDR3 loop: CASRDRTSPSTDTQYF.

The chain has TRBV12-3 or TRBV12-4 and TRBJ1-1; TCRdb names TRBD1, which stays unverified in the absence of DNA. CDR3 length: 14 amino acids. CDR3 residues: CASRRSTGDTEAFF.